This T cell receptor beta chain was recovered during a study of CD8+CD57+ T cells in acquired aplastic anemia. At the level of the study: Sorted CD4+ and CD8+ cells gave a mean 3.2 ug DNA, range roughly 0.19 to 30 ug.

TCR beta VDJ and CDR3 were profiled, and genomic DNA was the template. TCRdb passed the reads through MiXCR, listing each CDR3 protein once. The repertoire holds 350,000 to 450,000 distinct CDR3 sequences, with roughly 68% as singletons. This clonotype appeared a single time. V trimming: 7 bases; J trimming: 6 bases; junction bases outside the gene matches: 12. Germline CDR1 and CDR2: WNHNN and SYGVQD (reference sequence). The CDR3 is 16 residues long. The sample taken for sequencing was sorted CD4+, CD8+, or CD8+CD57+ T cells (not recorded which) from PBMCs. This receptor was identified in a human donor in good health, serving as a control. The chain links TRBV10-1 to TRBJ1-2; 12 bases agree with TRBD1. CDR3 region: CASTRNPGQGANGYTF. Written as DNA, the CDR3 is TGCGCCAGCACCAGGAATCCGGGACAGGGGGCTAATGGCTACACCTTC.